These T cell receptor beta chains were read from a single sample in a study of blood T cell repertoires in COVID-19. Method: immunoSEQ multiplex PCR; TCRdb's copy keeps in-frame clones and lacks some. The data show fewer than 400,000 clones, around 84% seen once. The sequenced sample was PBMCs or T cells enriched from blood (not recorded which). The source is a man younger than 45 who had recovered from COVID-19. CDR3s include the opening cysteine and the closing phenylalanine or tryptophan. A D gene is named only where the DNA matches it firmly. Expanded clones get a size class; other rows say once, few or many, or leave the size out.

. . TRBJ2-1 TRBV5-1 TGCGCCAGCAGCCCACTGACGGGGGGCGCAAGCTCCTACAATGAGCAGTTCTTC CASSPLTGGASSYNEQFF
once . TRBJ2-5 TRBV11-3 TGTGCCAGCAGTTCTTTTATCCTGACCCAGTACTTC CASSSFILTQYF
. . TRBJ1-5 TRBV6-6 TGTGCCAGCAGTTTAAATAGCAATCAGCCCCAGCATTTT CASSLNSNQPQHF
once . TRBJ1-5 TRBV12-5 TGTGCTAGTGGTTTGGGAACATTCCATCAGCCCCAGCATTTT CASGLGTFHQPQHF
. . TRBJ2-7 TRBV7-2 TGTGCCAGCAGCTTAGGGACGGGGTTGTACGAGCAGTACTTC CASSLGTGLYEQYF
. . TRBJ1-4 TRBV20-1 TGCAGTGCTAGAACGGGGGGAGGCCTGTTTTTT CSARTGGGLFF
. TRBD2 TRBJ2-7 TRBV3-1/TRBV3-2 TGTGCCAGCAGCCAAGACCCGATAGCGGGAGGCTACGAGCAGTACTTC CASSQDPIAGGYEQYF
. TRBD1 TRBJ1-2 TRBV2 TGTGCCAGCAGTCAAGACAGGGCAATAGGGGGCTACACCTTC CASSQDRAIGGYTF
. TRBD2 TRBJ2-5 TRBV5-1 TGCGCCAGCAGCTTGGCGGCTAGCGGGGGGACCGGCTCTGGGGAGACCCAGTACTTC CASSLAASGGTGSGETQYF
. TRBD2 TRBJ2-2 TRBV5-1 TGCGCCAGCAGCGTAGCCGGGACTAGCGGCACCGGGGAGCTGTTTTTT CASSVAGTSGTGELFF
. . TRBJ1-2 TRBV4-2 TGTGCCAGCAGCCAAGCCCCCGGGGGCTATGGCTACACCTTC CASSQAPGGYGYTF
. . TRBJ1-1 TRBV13 TGTGCCAGCATAGAAGTTACGGGGGTCACTGAAGCTTTCTTT CASIEVTGVTEAFF
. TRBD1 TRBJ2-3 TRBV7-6 TGTGCCAGCAGCGAGACAGGGAGCGCCACAGATACGCAGTATTTT CASSETGSATDTQYF
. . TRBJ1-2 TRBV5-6 TGTGCCAGCAGGGGGGAGGGATCCGCTAACTATGGCTACACCTTC CASRGEGSANYGYTF
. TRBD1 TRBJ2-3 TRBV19 TGTGCCAGTAGCGTGACCGGGACAGGGGCCACAGATACGCAGTATTTT CASSVTGTGATDTQYF
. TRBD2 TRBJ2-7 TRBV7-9 TGTGCCAGCAGCTTAGATGGGACTAGCGGGATAGACTCCTACGAGCAGTACTTC CASSLDGTSGIDSYEQYF
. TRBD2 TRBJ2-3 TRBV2 TGTGCCAGCACAGCCCTAGGAGCGGGGACAGATACGCAGTATTTT CASTALGAGTDTQYF
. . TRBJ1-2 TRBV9 TGTGCCAGCAGCGTACCCCGACAAGGTTCGAACCCCTATGGCTACACCTTC CASSVPRQGSNPYGYTF